This T cell receptor (beta chain) was found in a study of identical twins. Findings and caveats of the study: Conclusions came from cross-sectional statistical analysis, not from following the same donors. Beta clonotypes that were abundant in cord blood contained fewer insertions, a pattern absent from memory repertoires.

TCRdb itself ran the 5' RACE reads through MiXCR, one entry per CDR3 protein. Of 550,000 to 700,000 distinct CDR3 sequences listed, around 9.6% were seen once; the top ten hold around 3.2%. This clonotype was recorded many times. Its antigen remains unknown. Germline values: CDR1 SQVTM, CDR2 ANQGSEA. The trim removed 7 bases at V and 5 bases at J, leaving 16 bases unmatched. This CDR3 contains 15 residues. The data were also submitted as part of a second study, on yellow fever vaccine responses in identical twins.

The TCR comes from a woman in her late teens or twenties in good health. The chain joins TRBV29-1 to TRBJ2-5; 7 bases match TRBD2. The material sequenced was PBMCs. CDR3 residues: CSAPLDKRDGETQYF. DNA for the CDR3: TGCAGCGCACCACTGGATAAGCGGGACGGGGAGACCCAGTACTTC.